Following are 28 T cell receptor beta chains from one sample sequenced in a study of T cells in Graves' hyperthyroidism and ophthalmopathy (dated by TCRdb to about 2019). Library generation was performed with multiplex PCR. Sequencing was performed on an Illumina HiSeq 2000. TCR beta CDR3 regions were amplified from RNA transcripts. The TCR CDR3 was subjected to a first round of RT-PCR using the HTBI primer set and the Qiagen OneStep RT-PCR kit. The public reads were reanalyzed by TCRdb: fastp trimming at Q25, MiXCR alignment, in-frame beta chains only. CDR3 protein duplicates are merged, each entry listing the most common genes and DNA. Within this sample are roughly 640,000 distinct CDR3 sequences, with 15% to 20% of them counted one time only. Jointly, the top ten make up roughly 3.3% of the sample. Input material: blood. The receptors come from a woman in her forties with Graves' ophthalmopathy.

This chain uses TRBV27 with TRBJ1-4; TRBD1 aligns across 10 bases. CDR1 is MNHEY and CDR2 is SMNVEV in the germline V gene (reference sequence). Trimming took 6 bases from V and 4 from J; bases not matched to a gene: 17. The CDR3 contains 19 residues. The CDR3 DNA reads TGTGCCAGCAGCCTAGTTGGGACAGGGGTTTACGGGGGTAATGAAAAACTGTTTTTT. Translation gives CASSLVGTGVYGGNEKLFF.

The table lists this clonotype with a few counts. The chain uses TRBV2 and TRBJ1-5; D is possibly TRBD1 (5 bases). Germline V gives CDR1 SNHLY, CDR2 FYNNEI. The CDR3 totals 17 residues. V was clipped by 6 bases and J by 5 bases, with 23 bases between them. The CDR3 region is CASRARSYRLTDQPQHF. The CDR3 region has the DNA TGTGCCAGCAGAGCTCGGAGTTACAGGCTCACCGATCAGCCCCAGCATTTT.

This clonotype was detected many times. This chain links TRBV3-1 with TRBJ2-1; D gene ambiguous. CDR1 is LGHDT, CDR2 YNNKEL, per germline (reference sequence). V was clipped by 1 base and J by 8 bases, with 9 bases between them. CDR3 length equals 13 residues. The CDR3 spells CASSQGPHDEQFF. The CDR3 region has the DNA TGTGCCAGCAGCCAAGGACCCCACGATGAGCAGTTCTTC.

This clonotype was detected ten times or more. The CDR3 loop reads CASSPGTEAFF. CDR3 in DNA: TGTGCCAGCAGCCCCGGCACTGAAGCTTTCTTT. This chain links TRBV11-2 with TRBJ1-1; D unresolved. Trimming shortened V by 5 bases and J by 4 bases, and 5 bases separated the two germline ends. This CDR3 has 11 amino acids. The germline V gene encodes CDR1 SGHAT and CDR2 FQNNGV.

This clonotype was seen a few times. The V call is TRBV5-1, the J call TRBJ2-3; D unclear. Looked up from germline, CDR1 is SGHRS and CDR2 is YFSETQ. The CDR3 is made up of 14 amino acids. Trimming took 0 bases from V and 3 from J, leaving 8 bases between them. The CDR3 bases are TGCGCCAGCAGCTTGGGGGGTATTACAGATACGCAGTATTTT. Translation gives CASSLGGITDTQYF.

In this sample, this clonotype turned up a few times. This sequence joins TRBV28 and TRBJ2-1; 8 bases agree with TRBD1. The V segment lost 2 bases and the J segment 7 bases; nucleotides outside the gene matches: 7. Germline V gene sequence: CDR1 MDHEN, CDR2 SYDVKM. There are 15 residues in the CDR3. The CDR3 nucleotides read TGTGCCAGCAGTTTAAGAGGACAGGGAAGAAATGAGCAGTTCTTC. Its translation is CASSLRGQGRNEQFF.

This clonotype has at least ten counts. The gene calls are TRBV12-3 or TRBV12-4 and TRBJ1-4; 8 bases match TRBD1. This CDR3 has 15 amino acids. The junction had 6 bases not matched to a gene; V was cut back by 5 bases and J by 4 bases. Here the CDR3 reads CASSRRTGSNEKLFF. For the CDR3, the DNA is TGTGCCAGCAGTCGAAGGACAGGGAGTAATGAAAAACTGTTTTTT.

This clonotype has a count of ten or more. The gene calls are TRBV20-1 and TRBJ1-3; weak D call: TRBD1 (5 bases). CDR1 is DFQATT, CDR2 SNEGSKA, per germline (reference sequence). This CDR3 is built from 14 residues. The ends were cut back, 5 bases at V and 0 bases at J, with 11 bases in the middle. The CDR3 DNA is TGCAGTGCTCATCACGGGGGCTCTGGAAACACCATATATTTT. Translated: CSAHHGGSGNTIYF.

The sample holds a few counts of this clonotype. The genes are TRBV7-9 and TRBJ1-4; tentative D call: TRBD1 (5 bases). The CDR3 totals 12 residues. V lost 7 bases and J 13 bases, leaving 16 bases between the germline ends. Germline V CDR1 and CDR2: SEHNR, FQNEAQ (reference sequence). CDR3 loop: CASNTGGGTLFF. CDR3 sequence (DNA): TGTGCCAGCAACACTGGAGGAGGGACACTGTTTTTT.

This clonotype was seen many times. The CDR3 spells CASSPPGQSNYGYTF. The CDR3, as DNA: TGTGCCAGCTCACCTCCGGGACAGTCCAACTATGGCTACACCTTC. The chain joins TRBV18 to TRBJ1-2; 7 bases are shared with TRBD1. The CDR3 covers 15 residues. The V and J ends lost 3 bases and 2 bases, in that order; junction bases with no gene match: 6. Germline V gives CDR1 KGHSH, CDR2 LQKENI.

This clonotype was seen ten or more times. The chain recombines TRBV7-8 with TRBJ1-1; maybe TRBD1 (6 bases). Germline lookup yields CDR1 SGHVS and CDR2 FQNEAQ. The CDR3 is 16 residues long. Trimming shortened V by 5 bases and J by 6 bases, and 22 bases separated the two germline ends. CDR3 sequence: CASSPHPTGTVAEAFF. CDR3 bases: TGTGCCAGCAGCCCCCATCCGACAGGAACCGTCGCTGAAGCTTTCTTT.

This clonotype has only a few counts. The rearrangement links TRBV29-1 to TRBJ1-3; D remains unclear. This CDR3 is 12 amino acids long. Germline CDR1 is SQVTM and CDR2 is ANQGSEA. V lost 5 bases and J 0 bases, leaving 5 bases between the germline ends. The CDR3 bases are TGCAGCGTTACCGACTCTGGAAACACCATATATTTT. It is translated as CSVTDSGNTIYF.

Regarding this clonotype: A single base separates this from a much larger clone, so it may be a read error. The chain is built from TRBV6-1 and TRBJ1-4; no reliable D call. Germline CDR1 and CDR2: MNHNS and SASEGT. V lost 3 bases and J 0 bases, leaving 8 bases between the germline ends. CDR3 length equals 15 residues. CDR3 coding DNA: TGTGCCAGCAGTGATCAAGTTGCAACTAATGAAAAACTGTTTTTT. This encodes CASSDQVATNEKLFF.

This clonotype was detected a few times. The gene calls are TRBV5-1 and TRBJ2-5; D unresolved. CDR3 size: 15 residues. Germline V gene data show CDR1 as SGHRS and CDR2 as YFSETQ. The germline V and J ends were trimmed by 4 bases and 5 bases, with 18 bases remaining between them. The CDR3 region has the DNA TGCGCCAGCAGCCCTTCGGCTGGCGGCGTGGAGACCCAGTACTTC. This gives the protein CASSPSAGGVETQYF.

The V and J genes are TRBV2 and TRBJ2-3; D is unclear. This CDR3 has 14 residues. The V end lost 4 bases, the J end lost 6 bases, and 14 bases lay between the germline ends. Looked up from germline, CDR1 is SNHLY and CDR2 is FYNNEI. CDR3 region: CASSGNLKTDTQYF. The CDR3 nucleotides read TGTGCCAGCAGTGGGAATCTAAAGACCGATACGCAGTATTTT.

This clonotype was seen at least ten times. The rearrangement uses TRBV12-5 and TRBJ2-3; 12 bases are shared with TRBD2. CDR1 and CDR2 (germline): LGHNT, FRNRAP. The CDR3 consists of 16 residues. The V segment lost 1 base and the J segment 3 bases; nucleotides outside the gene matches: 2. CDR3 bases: TGTGCTAGTGGTTTGGGACTAGCGGGGGAAACAGATACGCAGTATTTT. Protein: CASGLGLAGETDTQYF.

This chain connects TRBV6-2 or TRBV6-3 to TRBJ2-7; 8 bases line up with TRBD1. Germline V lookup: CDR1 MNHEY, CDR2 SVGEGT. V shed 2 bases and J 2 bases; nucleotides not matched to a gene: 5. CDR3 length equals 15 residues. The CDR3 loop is CASSYPKTGAYEQYF. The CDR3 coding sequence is TGTGCCAGCAGTTACCCAAAGACAGGGGCCTACGAGCAGTACTTC.

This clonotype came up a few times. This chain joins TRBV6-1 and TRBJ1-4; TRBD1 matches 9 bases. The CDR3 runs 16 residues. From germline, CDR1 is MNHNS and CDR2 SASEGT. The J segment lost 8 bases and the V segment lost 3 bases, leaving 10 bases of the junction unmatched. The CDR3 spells CASSDLPGTGREKLFF. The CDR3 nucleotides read TGTGCCAGCAGTGATCTTCCCGGGACAGGGAGGGAAAAACTGTTTTTT.

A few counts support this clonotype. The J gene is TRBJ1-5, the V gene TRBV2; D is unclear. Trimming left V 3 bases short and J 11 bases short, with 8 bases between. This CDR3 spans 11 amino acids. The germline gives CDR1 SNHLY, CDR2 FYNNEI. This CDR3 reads CASSDGGTQHF. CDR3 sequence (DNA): TGTGCCAGCAGTGACGGCGGGACCCAGCATTTT.

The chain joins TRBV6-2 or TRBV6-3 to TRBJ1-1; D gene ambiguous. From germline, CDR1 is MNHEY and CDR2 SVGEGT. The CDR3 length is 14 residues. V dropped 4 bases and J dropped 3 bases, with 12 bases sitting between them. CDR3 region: CASSFRSRDTEAFF. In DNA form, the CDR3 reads TGTGCCAGCAGTTTCAGGTCGCGGGACACTGAAGCTTTCTTT.

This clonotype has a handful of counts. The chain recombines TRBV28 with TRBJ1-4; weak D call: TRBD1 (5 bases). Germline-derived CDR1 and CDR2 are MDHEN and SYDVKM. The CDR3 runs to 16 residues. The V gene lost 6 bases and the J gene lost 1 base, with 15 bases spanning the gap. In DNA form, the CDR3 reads TGTGCCAGCAGCTCAGGGATACGAGGAACTAATGAAAAACTGTTTTTT. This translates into CASSSGIRGTNEKLFF.

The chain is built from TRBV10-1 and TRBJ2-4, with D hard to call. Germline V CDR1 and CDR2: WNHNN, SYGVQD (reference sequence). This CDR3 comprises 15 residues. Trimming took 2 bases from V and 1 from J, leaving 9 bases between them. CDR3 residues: CASSESMGAKNIQYF. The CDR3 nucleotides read TGCGCCAGCAGTGAGAGTATGGGGGCCAAAAACATTCAGTACTTC.

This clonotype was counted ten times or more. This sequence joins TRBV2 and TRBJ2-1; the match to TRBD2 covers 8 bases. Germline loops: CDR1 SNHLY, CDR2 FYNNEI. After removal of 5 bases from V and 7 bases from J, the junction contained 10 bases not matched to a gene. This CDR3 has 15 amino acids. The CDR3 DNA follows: TGTGCCAGCAGTCGATCGGGAGGGCCTTGGAATGAGCAGTTCTTC. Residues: CASSRSGGPWNEQFF.

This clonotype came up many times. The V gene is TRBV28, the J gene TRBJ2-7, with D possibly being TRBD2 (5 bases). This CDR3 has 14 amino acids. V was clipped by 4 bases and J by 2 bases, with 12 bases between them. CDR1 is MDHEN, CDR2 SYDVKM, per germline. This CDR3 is CASSSASFTYEQYF. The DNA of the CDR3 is TGTGCCAGCAGTTCCGCTAGCTTTACCTACGAGCAGTACTTC.

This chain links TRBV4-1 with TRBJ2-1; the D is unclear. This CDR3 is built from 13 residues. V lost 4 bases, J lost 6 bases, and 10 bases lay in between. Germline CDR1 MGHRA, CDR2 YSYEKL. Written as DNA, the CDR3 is TGCGCCAGCAGCCCAGAGAGGCCCAATGAGCAGTTCTTC. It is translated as CASSPERPNEQFF.

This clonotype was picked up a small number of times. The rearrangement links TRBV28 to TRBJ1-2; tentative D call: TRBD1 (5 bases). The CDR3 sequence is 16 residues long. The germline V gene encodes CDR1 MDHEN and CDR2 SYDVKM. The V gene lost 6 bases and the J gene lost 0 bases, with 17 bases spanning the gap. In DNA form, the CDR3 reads TGTGCCAGCAGAGGCAGGGCAGACACTCCTAACTATGGCTACACCTTC. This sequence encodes CASRGRADTPNYGYTF.

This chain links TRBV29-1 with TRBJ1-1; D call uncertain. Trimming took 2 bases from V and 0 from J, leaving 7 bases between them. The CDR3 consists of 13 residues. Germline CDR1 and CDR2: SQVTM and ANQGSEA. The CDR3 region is CSVEKQMNTEAFF. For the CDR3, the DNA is TGCAGCGTTGAAAAACAGATGAACACTGAAGCTTTCTTT.

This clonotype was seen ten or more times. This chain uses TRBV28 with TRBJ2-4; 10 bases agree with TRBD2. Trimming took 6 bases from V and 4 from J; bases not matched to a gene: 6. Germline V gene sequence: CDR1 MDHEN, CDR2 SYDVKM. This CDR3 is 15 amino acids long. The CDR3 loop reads CASRRVGLAKNIQYF. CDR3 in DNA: TGTGCCAGCAGAAGGGTGGGACTAGCGAAAAACATTCAGTACTTC.